This T cell receptor beta chain was recorded in a study of T cell changes during pregnancy in multiple sclerosis (dated by TCRdb to between 2018 and 2021). Broadly, across the study: The study looked at changes in the T cell repertoire across pregnancy in women with multiple sclerosis.

The method was the immunoSEQ multiplex PCR assay. This immuneACCESS table, as held by TCRdb, lists in-frame sequences with V and J called but not all clones. Of the missing ones, under half trace to an unresolved V gene in checked studies; the others have no known cause. The sample yields under 120,000 clones; approximately 91% were counted once. Approximately 3.5% of the sample comes from the top ten. Concerning this clone itself: Its antigen remains undetermined. Per-nucleotide qualities are absent, and no much larger clonotype sits a single base away.

Sample: peripheral blood, taken after pregnancy. The clonotype comes from a female donor with multiple sclerosis, enrolled in a pregnancy study.

This receptor carries the CDR3 CAWSFRDRPGELFF. The DNA is TGTGCCTGGAGTTTTCGCGACAGGCCCGGGGAGCTGTTTTTT. The chain links TRBV30 with TRBJ2-2; the D segment could be TRBD1, given 6 matching bases. Reading from cysteine to phenylalanine, the CDR3 counts 14 amino acids. Left in the record is the CDR3 DNA by itself, 42 bases read in frame from the first base. From a lookup of the germline V gene (reference sequence), CDR1 and CDR2 are GTSNPN and SVGIG. At the junction V is shortened by 2 bases and J by 6 bases, with 13 bases in between. Outside the CDR3, residues come from the reference TRBV30 and TRBJ2-2 proteins, so the full variable domain is: SQTIHQWPATLVQPVGSPLSLECTVEGTSNPNLYWYRQAAGRGLQLLFYSVGIGQISSEVPQNLSASRPQDRQFILSSKKLLLSDSGFYLCAWSFRDRPGELFFGEGSRLTVL.